The clone carrying this T cell receptor (beta chain) was found once. Trimming left V 5 bases short and J 3 bases short, with 14 bases between. This CDR3 comprises 15 residues. Germline V gives CDR1 MNHEY, CDR2 SVGAGI. Original processing methods: Estimates of nucleated cell counts were drawn from the amplification of reference gene primers. Assay: immunoSEQ multiplex PCR; the TCRdb copy retains only in-frame clones and omits some. The DNA was the basis for D and trimming; V, J and clone size are from that table. Of more than 200,000 clones listed, about 85% are singletons. Seattle patients were enrolled during active infection and followed longitudinally. This sample was included in a study of blood T cell repertoires in COVID-19. About the study: Specimens from acute and convalescent COVID-19 originated in the United States, Italy and Spain. T cells, B-cell-depleted T cells, or PBMCs provided the cDNA or gDNA that served as material.

The TCR was taken from a woman aged 80 or over with COVID-19, enrolled during active disease. The chain joins TRBV6-5 to TRBJ1-3, with D hard to call. Input material: peripheral blood. The CDR3 is CASSLLPGIGNTIYF. The CDR3 region has the DNA TGTGCCAGCAGTCTGCTCCCGGGGATTGGAAACACCATATATTTT.